This T cell receptor (beta chain) was identified in a study of shared T cell receptors in the human thymus. Per the germline V gene, CDR1 is MGHRA and CDR2 is YSYEKL. The CDR3 covers 17 residues. Trimming shortened V by 0 bases and J by 2 bases, and 14 bases separated the two germline ends. Only in-frame clones appear in the TCRdb table, and some are missing; sequencing was by immunoSEQ multiplex PCR. Seen here are roughly 500,000 clones, around 82% observed once, and the top ten hold around 0.012%. This clone has more than one count but fewer than ten. This sample was shared with a second study, whose subject was human thymus T cells. As reported in that work: Thymic resections from corrective heart surgery supplied the tissue. Thymic as well as blood repertoires seemed to favor certain V and J genes unevenly. As related research reported, thymic repertoires overlapped highly among unrelated individuals.

The specimen sequenced was thymocytes. This receptor was obtained from a boy in the first two years of life with a congenital heart defect. The chain links TRBV4-1 to TRBJ1-5, with D unclear. The CDR3 reads CASSQDSEEAGNQPQHF. DNA of the CDR3: TGCGCCAGCAGCCAAGATTCTGAGGAGGCAGGCAATCAGCCCCAGCATTTT.